The 9 T cell receptor beta chains reported below all come from one sample, sequenced in a study of identical twins (dated by TCRdb to about 2016). Receptor amplification or capture employed 5' RACE. Sequencing was carried out with an Illumina HiSeq 2000. TCRdb reanalyzed the raw reads on its own, using fastp at Q25 for trimming and MiXCR for clone calling, and kept in-frame beta chains. Rows with a matching CDR3 protein are joined into one entry that keeps the most common DNA and genes. The sample table contains some 1,600,000 distinct CDR3 sequences; only one count was recorded for about 32% of them. Roughly 0.3% of the sample lies in the top ten. Sequencing input: cord blood. Receptor source: a newborn girl in good health.

V is TRBV2 and J is TRBJ1-1, with D possibly matching TRBD1 (5 bases). The CDR3 has 13 amino acids. Germline V lookup: CDR1 SNHLY, CDR2 FYNNEI. V was shortened by 7 bases and J by 4 bases, with 13 bases between the two germline ends. In nucleotides, the CDR3 is TGTGCCAGCACAGACAGCTCGAGCACTGAAGCTTTCTTT. Amino acids: CASTDSSSTEAFF.

The rearrangement joins TRBV9 to TRBJ1-2; D gene ambiguous. The V end lost 4 bases, the J end lost 4 bases, and 17 bases lay between the germline ends. The CDR3 spans 15 residues. The germline V gene encodes CDR1 SGDLS and CDR2 YYNGEE. The chain's CDR3 is CASSPNGGLPYGYTF. For the CDR3, the DNA is TGTGCCAGCAGCCCGAACGGAGGGCTCCCCTATGGCTACACCTTC.

The rearrangement links TRBV2 to TRBJ2-5, with no clear D. V lost 7 bases and J lost 3, with 12 bases in between. The CDR3 loop spans 13 amino acids. CDR1 and CDR2 (germline): SNHLY, FYNNEI. The CDR3 is CASNPRPEETQYF. CDR3 DNA: TGTGCCAGCAATCCCCGGCCCGAAGAGACCCAGTACTTC.

The chain links TRBV7-9 to TRBJ2-7; no clear D gene. Germline V CDR1 and CDR2: SEHNR, FQNEAQ (reference sequence). CDR3 length: 13 amino acids. With 5 bases removed from V and 5 bases from J, the gap between germline ends came to 13 bases. CDR3 in amino acids: CASSLGLFHEQYF. CDR3 DNA sequence: TGTGCCAGCAGCCTAGGGCTATTCCACGAGCAGTACTTC.

The rearrangement uses TRBV7-2 and TRBJ2-5, with 8 bases that match TRBD2. The tail of the sequence fits TRBJ2-7 better, so the J call may be wrong. Germline-derived CDR1 and CDR2 are SGHTA and FQGNSA. The CDR3 totals 17 residues. The CDR3 here is CASSLERGLAGGYEQYF. The CDR3 coding sequence is TGTGCCAGCAGCTTAGAGCGCGGGCTAGCGGGTGGGTACGAGCAGTACTTC.

The rearrangement joins TRBV10-3 to TRBJ2-7, with D possibly matching TRBD2 (5 bases). Germline CDR1 and CDR2: ENHRY and SYGVKD. CDR3 size: 14 residues. The V gene lost 4 bases and the J gene lost 2 bases, with 12 bases spanning the gap. CDR3 protein: CAISVGDGPYEQYF. DNA for the CDR3: TGTGCCATCAGTGTGGGAGACGGGCCCTACGAGCAGTACTTC.

V usage is TRBV11-3 and J usage is TRBJ2-6; 11 bases fit TRBD2. The CDR3 runs to 19 residues. Germline V gene data show CDR1 as SGHNT and CDR2 as YENEEA. Trimming took 5 bases from V and 0 from J; bases not matched to a gene: 9. In DNA form, the CDR3 reads TGTGCCAGCAGCCCGCAAGGGACTAGCGGATACTCTGGGGCCAACGTCCTGACTTTC. Translation: CASSPQGTSGYSGANVLTF.

The rearrangement links TRBV29-1 to TRBJ2-3; TRBD2 matches at 8 bases. This CDR3 contains 20 residues. Germline trimming cut 7 bases from V and 2 bases from J; bases unmatched to any gene: 26. Per the germline V gene, CDR1 is SQVTM and CDR2 is ANQGSEA. This chain's CDR3 is CSAALNPGGRNLNDTDTQYF. Written as DNA, the CDR3 is TGCAGCGCCGCTCTCAACCCCGGCGGGAGGAACCTAAATGACACAGATACGCAGTATTTT.

This chain links TRBV15 with TRBJ2-7; TRBD1 is a possible D gene (6 bases). The CDR3 runs 14 residues. From germline, CDR1 is LNHNV and CDR2 YYDKDF (reference sequence). The V gene lost 5 bases and the J gene lost 4 bases, with 15 bases spanning the gap. DNA of the CDR3: TGTGCCACCAGCGTCAACCAGGGGTCATACGAGCAGTACTTC. Protein product: CATSVNQGSYEQYF.